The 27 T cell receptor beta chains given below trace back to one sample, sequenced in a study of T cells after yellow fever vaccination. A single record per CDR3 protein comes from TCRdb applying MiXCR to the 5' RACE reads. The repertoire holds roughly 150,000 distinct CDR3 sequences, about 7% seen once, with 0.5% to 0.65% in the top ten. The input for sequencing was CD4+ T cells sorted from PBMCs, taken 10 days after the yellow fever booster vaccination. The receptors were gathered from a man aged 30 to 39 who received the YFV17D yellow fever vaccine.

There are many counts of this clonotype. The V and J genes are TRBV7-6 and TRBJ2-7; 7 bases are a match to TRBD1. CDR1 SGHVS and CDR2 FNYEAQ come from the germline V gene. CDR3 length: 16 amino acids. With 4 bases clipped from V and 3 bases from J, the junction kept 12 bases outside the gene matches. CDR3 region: CASSSHPGQIYYEQYF. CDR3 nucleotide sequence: TGTGCCAGCAGCTCCCATCCGGGACAGATCTACTACGAGCAGTACTTC.

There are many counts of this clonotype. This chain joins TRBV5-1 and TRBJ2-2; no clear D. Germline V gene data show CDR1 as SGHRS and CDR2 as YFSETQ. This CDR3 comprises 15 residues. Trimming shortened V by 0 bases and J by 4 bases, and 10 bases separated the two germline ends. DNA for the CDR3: TGCGCCAGCAGCTTGGGCCAACTCCCCACCGGGGAGCTGTTTTTT. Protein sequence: CASSLGQLPTGELFF.

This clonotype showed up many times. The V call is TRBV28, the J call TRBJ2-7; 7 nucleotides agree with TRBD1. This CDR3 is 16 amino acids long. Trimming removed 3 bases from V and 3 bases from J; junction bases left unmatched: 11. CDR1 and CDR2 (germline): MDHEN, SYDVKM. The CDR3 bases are TGTGCCAGCAGTTTTACTTCGGCAGGGGGATACTACGAGCAGTACTTC. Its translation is CASSFTSAGGYYEQYF.

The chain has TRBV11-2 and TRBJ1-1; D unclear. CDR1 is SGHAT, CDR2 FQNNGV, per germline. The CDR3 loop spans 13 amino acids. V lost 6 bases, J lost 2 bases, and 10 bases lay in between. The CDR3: CASSVLGNTEAFF. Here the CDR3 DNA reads TGTGCCAGCAGTGTCCTCGGAAACACTGAAGCTTTCTTT.

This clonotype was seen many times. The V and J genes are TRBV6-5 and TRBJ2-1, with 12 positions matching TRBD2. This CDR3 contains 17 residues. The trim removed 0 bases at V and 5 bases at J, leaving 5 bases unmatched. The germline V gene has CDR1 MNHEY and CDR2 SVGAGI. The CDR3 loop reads CASSYSGLAGSNNEQFF. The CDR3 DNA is TGTGCCAGCAGTTACTCTGGACTAGCGGGATCTAACAATGAGCAGTTCTTC.

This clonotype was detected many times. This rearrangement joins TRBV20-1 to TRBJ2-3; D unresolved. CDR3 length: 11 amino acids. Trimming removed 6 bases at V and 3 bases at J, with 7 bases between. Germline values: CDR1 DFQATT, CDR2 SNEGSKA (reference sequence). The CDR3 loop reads CSATLTDTQYF. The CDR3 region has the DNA TGCAGTGCCACCTTAACAGATACGCAGTATTTT.

The CDR3 DNA reads as TGTGCCAGCTGCTCCCCCGCTGCGGGAGACTACAATGAGCAGTTCTTC. Its protein product is CASCSPAAGDYNEQFF. This chain connects TRBV28 to TRBJ2-1; 7 bases map to TRBD2. V lost 8 bases to trimming and J lost 3 bases; unmatched junction nucleotides: 13. In germline, CDR1 is MDHEN, CDR2 SYDVKM. The CDR3 loop spans 16 amino acids.

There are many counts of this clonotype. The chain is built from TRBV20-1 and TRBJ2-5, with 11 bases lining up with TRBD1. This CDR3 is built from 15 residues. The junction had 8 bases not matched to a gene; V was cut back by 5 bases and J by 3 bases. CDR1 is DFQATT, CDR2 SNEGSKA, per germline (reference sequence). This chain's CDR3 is CSADGTGGNEETQYF. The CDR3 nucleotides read TGCAGTGCTGATGGGACAGGGGGTAATGAAGAGACCCAGTACTTC.

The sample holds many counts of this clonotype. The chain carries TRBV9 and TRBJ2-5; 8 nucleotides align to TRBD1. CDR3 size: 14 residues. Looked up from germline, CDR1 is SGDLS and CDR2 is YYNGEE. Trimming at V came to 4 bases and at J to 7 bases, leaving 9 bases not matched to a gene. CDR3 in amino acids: CASSKRTGLGTQYF. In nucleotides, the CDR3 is TGTGCCAGCAGCAAACGGACAGGGTTGGGGACCCAGTACTTC.

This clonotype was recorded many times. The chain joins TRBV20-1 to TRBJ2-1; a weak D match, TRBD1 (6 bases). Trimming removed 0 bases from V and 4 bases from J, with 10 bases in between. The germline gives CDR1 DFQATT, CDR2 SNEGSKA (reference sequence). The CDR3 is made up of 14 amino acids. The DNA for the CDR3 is TGCAGTGCTAGAGATTCCCAGGGGTACAATGAGCAGTTCTTC. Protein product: CSARDSQGYNEQFF.

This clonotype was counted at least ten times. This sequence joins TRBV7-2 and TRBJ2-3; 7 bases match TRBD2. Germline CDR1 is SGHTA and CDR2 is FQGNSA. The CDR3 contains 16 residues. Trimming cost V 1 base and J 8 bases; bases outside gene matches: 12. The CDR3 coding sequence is TGTGCCAGCAGCTTAGACATAGGCGGGAGTTACGGTACGCAGTATTTT. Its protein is CASSLDIGGSYGTQYF.

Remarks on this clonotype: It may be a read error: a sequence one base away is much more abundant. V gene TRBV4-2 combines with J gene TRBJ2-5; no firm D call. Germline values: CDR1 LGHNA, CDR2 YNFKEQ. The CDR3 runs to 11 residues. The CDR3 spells CPSSLGGTQYF. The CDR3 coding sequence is TGTCCCAGCAGCCTAGGTGGGACCCAGTACTTC.

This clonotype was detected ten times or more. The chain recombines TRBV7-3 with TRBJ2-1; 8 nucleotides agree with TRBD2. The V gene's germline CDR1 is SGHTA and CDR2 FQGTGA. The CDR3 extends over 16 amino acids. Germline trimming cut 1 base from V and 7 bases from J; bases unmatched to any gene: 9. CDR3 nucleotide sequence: TGTGCCAGCAGCTTAAGTCCAGCGGGAGCAGGGAATGAGCAGTTCTTC. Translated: CASSLSPAGAGNEQFF. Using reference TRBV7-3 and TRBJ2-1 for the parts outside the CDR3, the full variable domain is GAGVSQTPSNKVTEKGKYVELRCDPISGHTALYWYRQSLGQGPEFLIYFQGTGAADDSGLPNDRFFAVRPEGSVSTLKIQRTERGDSAVYLCASSLSPAGAGNEQFFGPGTRLTVL.

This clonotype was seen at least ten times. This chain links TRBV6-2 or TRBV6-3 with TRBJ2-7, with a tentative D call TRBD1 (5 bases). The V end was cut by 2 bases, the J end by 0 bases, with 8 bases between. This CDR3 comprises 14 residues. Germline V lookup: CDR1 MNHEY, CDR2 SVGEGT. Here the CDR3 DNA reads TGTGCCAGCAGTTACCAGGGCAGCTCCTACGAGCAGTACTTC. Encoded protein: CASSYQGSSYEQYF.

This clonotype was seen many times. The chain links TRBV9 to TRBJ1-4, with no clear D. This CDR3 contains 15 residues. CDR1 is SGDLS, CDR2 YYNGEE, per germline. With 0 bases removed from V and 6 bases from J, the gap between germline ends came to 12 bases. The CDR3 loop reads CASSVEGRPDEKLFF. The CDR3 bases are TGTGCCAGCAGCGTAGAGGGCCGACCGGATGAAAAACTGTTTTTT.

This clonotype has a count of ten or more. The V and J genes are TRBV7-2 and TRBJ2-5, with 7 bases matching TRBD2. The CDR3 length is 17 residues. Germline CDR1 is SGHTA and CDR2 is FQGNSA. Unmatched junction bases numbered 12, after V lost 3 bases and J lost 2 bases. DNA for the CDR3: TGTGCCAGCAGCTTCCCACCTTTGACTAGCAGACAAGAGACCCAGTACTTC. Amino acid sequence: CASSFPPLTSRQETQYF.

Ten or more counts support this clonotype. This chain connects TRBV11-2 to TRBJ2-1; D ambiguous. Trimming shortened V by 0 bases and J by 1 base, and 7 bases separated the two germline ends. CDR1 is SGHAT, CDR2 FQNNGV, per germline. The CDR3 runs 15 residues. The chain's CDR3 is CASSLEGQSYNEQFF. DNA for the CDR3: TGTGCCAGCAGCTTAGAGGGTCAGTCCTACAATGAGCAGTTCTTC.

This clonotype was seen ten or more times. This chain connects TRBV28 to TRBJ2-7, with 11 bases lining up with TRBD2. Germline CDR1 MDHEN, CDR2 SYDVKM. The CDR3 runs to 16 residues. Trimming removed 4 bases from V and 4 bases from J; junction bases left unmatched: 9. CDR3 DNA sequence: TGTGCCAGCAGTTCAGGGACTAGCGGAGGCCGATACGAGCAGTACTTC. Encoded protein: CASSSGTSGGRYEQYF.

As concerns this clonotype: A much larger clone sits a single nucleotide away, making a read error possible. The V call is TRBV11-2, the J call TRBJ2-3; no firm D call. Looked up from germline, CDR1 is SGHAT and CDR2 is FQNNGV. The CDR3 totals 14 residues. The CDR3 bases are TGTGCCAGCAGCACTGGACCGTTCACAGATACGCATTATTTT. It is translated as CASSTGPFTDTHYF.

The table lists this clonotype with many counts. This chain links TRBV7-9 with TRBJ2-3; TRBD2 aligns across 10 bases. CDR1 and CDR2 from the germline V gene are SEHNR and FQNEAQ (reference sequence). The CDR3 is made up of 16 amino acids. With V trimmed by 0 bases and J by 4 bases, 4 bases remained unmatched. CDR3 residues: CASSLAASGSADTQYF. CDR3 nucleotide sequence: TGTGCCAGCAGCTTAGCGGCTAGCGGGAGTGCAGATACGCAGTATTTT. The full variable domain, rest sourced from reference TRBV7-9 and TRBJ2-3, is DTGVSQNPRHKITKRGQNVTFRCDPISEHNRLYWYRQTLGQGPEFLTYFQNEAQLEKSRLLSDRFSAERPKGSFSTLEIQRTEQGDSAMYLCASSLAASGSADTQYFGPGTRLTVL.

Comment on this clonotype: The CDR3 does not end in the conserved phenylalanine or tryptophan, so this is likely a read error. CDR3 in DNA: TGTGCCTGGGCATATGGGCGAAACAGGGTGGTAGCCGGGGAGCTGTTTTAT. Encoded protein: CAWAYGRNRVVAGELFY. This chain links TRBV30 with TRBJ2-2; maybe TRBD1 (6 bases). Per germline, CDR1 GTSNPN and CDR2 SVGIG (reference sequence). The CDR3 extends over 17 amino acids. V gave up 5 bases and J gave up 6 bases, with 25 bases separating them.

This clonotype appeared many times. CDR3 amino acids: CASSPEGLSYEQYF. The CDR3 region has the DNA TGCGCCAGCAGCCCCGAGGGGCTCTCCTACGAGCAGTACTTC. The chain employs TRBV5-1 and TRBJ2-7, with D possibly called TRBD1 or TRBD2 (5 bases each). The CDR3 is 14 residues long. Deletions cut 4 bases from V and 0 bases from J, with 11 bases between. Germline CDR1 and CDR2: SGHRS and YFSETQ.

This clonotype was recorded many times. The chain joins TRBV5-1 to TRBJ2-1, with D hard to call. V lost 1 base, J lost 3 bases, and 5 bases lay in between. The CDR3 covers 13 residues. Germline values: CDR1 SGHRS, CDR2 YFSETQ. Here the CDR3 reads CASSLNSYNEQFF. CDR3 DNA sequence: TGCGCCAGCAGCTTGAACAGCTACAATGAGCAGTTCTTC.

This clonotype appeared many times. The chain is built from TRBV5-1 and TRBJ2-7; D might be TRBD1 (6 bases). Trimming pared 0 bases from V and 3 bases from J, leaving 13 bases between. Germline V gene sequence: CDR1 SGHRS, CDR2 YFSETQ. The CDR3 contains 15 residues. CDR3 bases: TGCGCCAGCAGCTTGGGGGCCGGACAGAGCTACGAGCAGTACTTC. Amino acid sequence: CASSLGAGQSYEQYF.

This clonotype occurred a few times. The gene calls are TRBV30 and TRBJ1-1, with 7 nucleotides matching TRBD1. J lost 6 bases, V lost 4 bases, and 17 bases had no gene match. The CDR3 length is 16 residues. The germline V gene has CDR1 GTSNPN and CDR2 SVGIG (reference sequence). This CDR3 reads CAWIRGQVVSDSEAFF. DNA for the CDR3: TGTGCCTGGATAAGAGGACAGGTGGTGTCTGACTCTGAAGCTTTCTTT. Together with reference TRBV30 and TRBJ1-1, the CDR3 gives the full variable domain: SQTIHQWPATLVQPVGSPLSLECTVEGTSNPNLYWYRQAAGRGLQLLFYSVGIGQISSEVPQNLSASRPQDRQFILSSKKLLLSDSGFYLCAWIRGQVVSDSEAFFGQGTRLTVV.

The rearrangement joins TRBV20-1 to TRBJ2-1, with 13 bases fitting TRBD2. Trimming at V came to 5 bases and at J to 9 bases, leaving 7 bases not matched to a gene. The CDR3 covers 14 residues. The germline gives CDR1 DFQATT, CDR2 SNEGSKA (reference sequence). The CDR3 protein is CSAFGLAGDGEQFF. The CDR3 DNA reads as TGCAGTGCTTTTGGACTAGCGGGAGACGGTGAGCAGTTCTTC.

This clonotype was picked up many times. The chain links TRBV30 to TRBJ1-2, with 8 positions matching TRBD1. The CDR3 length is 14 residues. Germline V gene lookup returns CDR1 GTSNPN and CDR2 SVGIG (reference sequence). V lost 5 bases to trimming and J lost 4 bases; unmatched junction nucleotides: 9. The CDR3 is CAWGPQGASYGYTF. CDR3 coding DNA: TGTGCCTGGGGGCCTCAGGGGGCGTCCTATGGCTACACCTTC. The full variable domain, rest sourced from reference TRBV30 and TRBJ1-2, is SQTIHQWPATLVQPVGSPLSLECTVEGTSNPNLYWYRQAAGRGLQLLFYSVGIGQISSEVPQNLSASRPQDRQFILSSKKLLLSDSGFYLCAWGPQGASYGYTFGSGTRLTVV.